These 31 T cell receptor beta chains originate from one sample sequenced in a study of blood T cell repertoires in COVID-19. TCRdb's copy holds only in-frame clones and misses some; the assay was immunoSEQ multiplex PCR. This table has about 59,000 clones, around 79% appearing once. Sequencing was performed on peripheral blood. The source is a woman between 65 and 79 years old with acute or convalescent COVID-19.

This chain links TRBV19 with TRBJ2-1, with TRBD1 matching over 8 bases. CDR1 is LNHDA, CDR2 SQIVND, per germline (reference sequence). V dropped 7 bases and J dropped 7; count of bases not matched to a gene: 9. The CDR3 is 14 amino acids. CDR3 bases: TGTGCCAGTACCCGGGACAGGCGGAATAATGAGCAGTTCTTC. Protein sequence: CASTRDRRNNEQFF.

The V and J genes are TRBV18 and TRBJ1-5, with 7 nucleotides matching TRBD1. CDR3 length equals 19 residues. Germline CDR1 and CDR2: KGHSH and LQKENI. J lost 1 base, V lost 3 bases, and 15 bases had no gene match. Written as DNA, the CDR3 is TGTGCCAGCTCACCTTTCTTCCCACAGGGGACAATAAGCAATCAGCCCCAGCATTTT. This sequence encodes CASSPFFPQGTISNQPQHF.

This chain connects TRBV19 to TRBJ1-1; perhaps TRBD1 as D (6 bases). Germline V lookup: CDR1 LNHDA, CDR2 SQIVND (reference sequence). The V and J ends lost 7 bases and 4 bases respectively, with 16 bases between them. There are 14 residues in the CDR3. The CDR3 sequence is CASKEDSAVTEAFF. CDR3 nucleotides: TGTGCCAGTAAGGAGGACAGCGCAGTCACTGAAGCTTTCTTT.

This clone was recorded at least ten times. The genes are TRBV25-1 and TRBJ2-2; TRBD2 matches 12 bases. The ends lost 3 bases at V and 5 bases at J; junction bases unmatched: 7. The CDR3 is 17 residues long. CDR1 is MGHDK, CDR2 SYGVNS, per germline. The CDR3 loop reads CASSDPLAGGWTGELFF. CDR3 DNA sequence: TGTGCCAGCAGTGACCCACTAGCGGGGGGATGGACCGGGGAGCTGTTTTTT. Combining the CDR3 with reference TRBV25-1 and TRBJ2-2 gives the whole variable domain EADIYQTPRYLVIGTGKKITLECSQTMGHDKMYWYQQDPGMELHLIHYSYGVNSTEKGDLSSESTVSRIRTEHFPLTLESARPSHTSQYLCASSDPLAGGWTGELFFGEGSRLTVL.

V and J are TRBV19 and TRBJ2-4; 13 bases agree with TRBD2. Germline loops: CDR1 LNHDA, CDR2 SQIVND (reference sequence). The CDR3 consists of 19 residues. Trimming at V came to 5 bases and at J to 0 bases, leaving 10 bases not matched to a gene. The CDR3 protein is CASSPGLAGANLAKNIQYF. The CDR3 DNA reads as TGTGCCAGTAGTCCCGGACTAGCGGGGGCCAACCTAGCCAAAAACATTCAGTACTTC.

V gene TRBV13 combines with J gene TRBJ2-3, with TRBD2 identical over 9 bases. Unmatched junction bases numbered 5, after V lost 6 bases and J lost 4 bases. The V gene's germline CDR1 is PRHDT and CDR2 FYEKMQ (reference sequence). This CDR3 region has 14 residues. In nucleotides, the CDR3 is TGTGCCAGCAGGGGCGGGGGGGCCCCAGATACGCAGTATTTT. Translated: CASRGGGAPDTQYF.

This clone was seen only a few times. The chain joins TRBV9 to TRBJ1-2; D is unclear. V was clipped by 4 bases and J by 8 bases, with 18 bases between them. CDR1 SGDLS and CDR2 YYNGEE come from the germline V gene. This CDR3 is 14 amino acids long. The CDR3 sequence: CASSPWEVPTGYTF. CDR3 nucleotides: TGTGCCAGCAGCCCTTGGGAGGTCCCTACGGGCTACACCTTC.

The CDR3 loop reads CASSQQGQGAFF. CDR3 sequence (DNA): TGTGCCAGCAGCCAACAGGGTCAGGGAGCTTTCTTT. The chain links TRBV16 to TRBJ1-1, with a weak D call TRBD1 (5 bases). Germline CDR1 and CDR2: KGHSY and FQNENV. The CDR3 is 12 amino acids. Deletions cut 2 bases from V and 10 bases from J, with 11 bases between.

This chain joins TRBV30 and TRBJ2-5; 8 bases are shared with TRBD1. This CDR3 region has 20 residues. The germline V gene encodes CDR1 GTSNPN and CDR2 SVGIG (reference sequence). V shed 3 bases, J shed 3 bases, and the junction held 24 bases outside the gene matches. For the CDR3, the DNA is TGTGCCTGGAGCCGACGCCGGGACAGGACGCGGTGGGCGTTGGAAGAGACCCAGTACTTC. Translated, it gives CAWSRRRDRTRWALEETQYF.

The chain combines TRBV9 with TRBJ1-1, with unresolved D. CDR1 and CDR2 from the germline V gene are SGDLS and YYNGEE. The CDR3 consists of 14 residues. V was pared by 0 bases and J by 0 bases, with 6 bases between. CDR3 bases: TGTGCCAGCAGCGTAGGGGCGTTGAACACTGAAGCTTTCTTT. It is translated as CASSVGALNTEAFF.

This clone was detected only a few times. This chain uses TRBV27 with TRBJ1-6, with a weak D call TRBD1 (5 bases). Germline V lookup: CDR1 MNHEY, CDR2 SMNVEV (reference sequence). This CDR3 has 14 residues. V was shortened by 5 bases and J by 10 bases, with 15 bases between the two germline ends. CDR3 in DNA: TGTGCCAGCAGTCCCCTCGGGGGTTTGTCACCCCTCCACTTT. Translating gives CASSPLGGLSPLHF.

This rearrangement joins TRBV5-4 to TRBJ2-4; tentatively, D is TRBD2 (6 bases). The CDR3 runs to 16 residues. V lost 5 bases and J lost 6, with 21 bases in between. Germline CDR1 SGHNT, CDR2 YYREEE (reference sequence). In DNA form, the CDR3 reads TGTGCCAGCAGTTCCAACTTCCTAGCGAGTTCAAACATTCAGTACTTC. It codes for CASSSNFLASSNIQYF.

The V and J genes are TRBV5-1 and TRBJ2-1; TRBD1 aligns across 8 bases. The CDR3 sequence is 15 residues long. Per germline, CDR1 SGHRS and CDR2 YFSETQ. The J segment lost 2 bases and the V segment lost 5 bases, leaving 6 bases of the junction unmatched. The CDR3: CASSWGQAPYNEQFF. The CDR3 DNA reads as TGCGCCAGCAGTTGGGGACAGGCCCCCTACAATGAGCAGTTCTTC.

This clone has just one count. The chain is built from TRBV5-1 and TRBJ1-1; the D is unclear. The ends were cut back, 4 bases at V and 4 bases at J, with 11 bases in the middle. The germline CDR1 and CDR2 sequences are SGHRS and YFSETQ. CDR3 length equals 13 residues. The DNA for the CDR3 is TGCGCCAGCAGCCGAGGAGGTGCCACTGAAGCTTTCTTT. It specifies CASSRGGATEAFF.

J is TRBJ2-2 and V is TRBV27; perhaps TRBD2 as D (6 bases). The germline V gene encodes CDR1 MNHEY and CDR2 SMNVEV (reference sequence). The CDR3 loop spans 13 amino acids. V gave up 4 bases and J gave up 6 bases, with 9 bases separating them. The CDR3, as DNA: TGTGCCAGCAGTTCATGGGAGGCCGGGGAGCTGTTTTTT. This encodes CASSSWEAGELFF.

This rearrangement joins TRBV19 to TRBJ1-5; tentative D call: TRBD1 (5 bases). In germline, CDR1 is LNHDA, CDR2 SQIVND (reference sequence). The CDR3 sequence is 12 residues long. V was pared by 7 bases and J by 9 bases, with 13 bases between. Here the CDR3 DNA reads TGTGCCAGTACCGCGGGACCTCGGCCCCAGCATTTT. Translating gives CASTAGPRPQHF. Together with reference TRBV19 and TRBJ1-5, the CDR3 gives the full variable domain: DGGITQSPKYLFRKEGQNVTLSCEQNLNHDAMYWYRQDPGQGLRLIYYSQIVNDFQKGDIAEGYSVSREKKESFPLTVTSAQKNPTAFYLCASTAGPRPQHFGDGTRLSIL.

V and J are TRBV6-5 and TRBJ2-1, with D maybe TRBD2 (5 bases). Trimming cost V 5 bases and J 2 bases, with 10 bases left between them. From germline, CDR1 is MNHEY and CDR2 SVGAGI. The CDR3 spans 14 residues. CDR3 amino acids: CASSRGQTYNEQFF. The DNA for the CDR3 is TGTGCCAGCAGTAGAGGGCAGACCTACAATGAGCAGTTCTTC.

V is TRBV30 and J is TRBJ1-1; D perhaps matches TRBD1 (5 bases). The CDR3 has 18 amino acids. With 2 bases removed from V and 4 bases from J, the gap between germline ends came to 26 bases. The germline gives CDR1 GTSNPN, CDR2 SVGIG (reference sequence). In DNA form, the CDR3 reads TGTGCCTGGAGTCCGGGGGGGGTCAGGTCTTATCAGGTCACTGAAGCTTTCTTT. This translates into CAWSPGGVRSYQVTEAFF. The full variable domain, with the rest looked up from reference TRBV30 and TRBJ1-1, is SQTIHQWPATLVQPVGSPLSLECTVEGTSNPNLYWYRQAAGRGLQLLFYSVGIGQISSEVPQNLSASRPQDRQFILSSKKLLLSDSGFYLCAWSPGGVRSYQVTEAFFGQGTRLTVV.

The chain carries TRBV30 and TRBJ1-5; D unresolved. The CDR3 contains 15 residues. Germline V gives CDR1 GTSNPN, CDR2 SVGIG (reference sequence). Trimming shortened V by 0 bases and J by 2 bases, and 11 bases separated the two germline ends. CDR3 nucleotides: TGTGCCTGGAGTGTAGGCGCAGGCGGCAATCAGCCCCAGCATTTT. It encodes CAWSVGAGGNQPQHF.

This sequence joins TRBV11-1 and TRBJ2-2; TRBD1 might be the D (6 bases). Trimming cost V 6 bases and J 2 bases, with 13 bases left between them. The CDR3 runs to 15 residues. CDR1 SGHAT and CDR2 FQDESV come from the germline V gene (reference sequence). Written as DNA, the CDR3 is TGTGCCAGCAGTCCGGGACATCGTAACACCGGGGAGCTGTTTTTT. This codes for CASSPGHRNTGELFF.

The CDR3 here is CSVEEFQGAQETQYF. Here the CDR3 DNA reads TGCAGCGTTGAAGAATTTCAGGGGGCGCAAGAGACCCAGTACTTC. The chain couples TRBV29-1 to TRBJ2-5; 8 bases map to TRBD1. This CDR3 region has 15 residues. Trimming removed 0 bases from V and 2 bases from J; junction bases left unmatched: 5. Germline-derived CDR1 and CDR2 are SQVTM and ANQGSEA. The whole variable domain, remainder taken from reference TRBV29-1 and TRBJ2-5, is SAVISQKPSRDICQRGTSLTIQCQVDSQVTMMFWYRQQPGQSLTLIATANQGSEATYESGFVIDKFPISRPNLTFSTLTVSNMSPEDSSIYLCSVEEFQGAQETQYFGPGTRLLVL.

The chain has TRBV5-1 and TRBJ1-1, with D tentatively TRBD1 (6 bases). CDR3 size: 15 residues. Germline V gives CDR1 SGHRS, CDR2 YFSETQ. Trimming shortened V by 4 bases and J by 1 base, and 14 bases separated the two germline ends. CDR3 coding DNA: TGCGCCAGCAGCCCGACAGGCCGAAAGAACACTGAAGCTTTCTTT. It encodes CASSPTGRKNTEAFF.

The sample holds a few counts of this clone. V is TRBV19 and J is TRBJ1-1, with unresolved D. Germline V gene sequence: CDR1 LNHDA, CDR2 SQIVND (reference sequence). The CDR3 has 14 residues. The V gene lost 8 bases and the J gene lost 7 bases, with 20 bases spanning the gap. CDR3 bases: TGTGCCAGTGCTCCGGCAGATTTTAGCAGTGAAGCTTTCTTT. Translation: CASAPADFSSEAFF.

The rearrangement links TRBV2 to TRBJ1-2; 10 positions match TRBD1. Germline V gene data show CDR1 as SNHLY and CDR2 as FYNNEI. The J segment lost 5 bases and the V segment lost 7 bases, leaving 7 bases of the junction unmatched. CDR3 size: 14 residues. The CDR3 DNA is TGTGCCAGCATGCGGGACAGGGGAGGGTATGGCTACACCTTC. This gives the protein CASMRDRGGYGYTF.

This clone showed up many times. The chain links TRBV4-1 to TRBJ1-2, with D possibly matching TRBD1 (6 bases). Deletions cut 4 bases from V and 8 bases from J, with 14 bases between. This CDR3 is 13 amino acids long. Germline loops: CDR1 MGHRA, CDR2 YSYEKL. CDR3 amino acids: CASSPMYRVGYTF. The CDR3 DNA sequence: TGCGCCAGCAGCCCGATGTACAGGGTAGGCTACACCTTC.

The gene calls are TRBV6-5 and TRBJ2-3, with 9 bases matching TRBD2. Germline CDR1 MNHEY, CDR2 SVGAGI. This CDR3 is 16 amino acids long. The V and J ends lost 4 bases and 2 bases, in that order; junction bases with no gene match: 7. CDR3 bases: TGTGCCAGCAGTTTCCTAGCGGGGCGGGTCACAGATACGCAGTATTTT. Translated, it gives CASSFLAGRVTDTQYF.

The chain's CDR3 is CASSSTSGEGETQYF. For the CDR3, the DNA is TGTGCCAGCAGCTCGACTAGCGGGGAAGGAGAGACCCAGTACTTC. J is TRBJ2-5 and V is TRBV7-3, with 11 bases identical to TRBD2. Germline trimming cut 4 bases from V and 4 bases from J; bases unmatched to any gene: 5. Germline-derived CDR1 and CDR2 are SGHTA and FQGTGA. This CDR3 spans 15 amino acids.

The chain recombines TRBV5-1 with TRBJ2-1, with 9 nucleotides matching TRBD2. The CDR3 contains 14 residues. Germline assignment: CDR1 SGHRS and CDR2 YFSETQ. V shed 6 bases and J 4 bases; nucleotides not matched to a gene: 5. The DNA for the CDR3 is TGCGCCAGCATAGATAGCGGGGGTTACAATGAGCAGTTCTTC. Translated: CASIDSGGYNEQFF. Combining the CDR3 with reference TRBV5-1 and TRBJ2-1 gives the whole variable domain KAGVTQTPRYLIKTRGQQVTLSCSPISGHRSVSWYQQTPGQGLQFLFEYFSETQRNKGNFPGRFSGRQFSNSRSEMNVSTLELGDSALYLCASIDSGGYNEQFFGPGTRLTVL.

V usage is TRBV18 and J usage is TRBJ2-3; D is unresolved. This CDR3 region has 13 residues. The ends were cut back, 4 bases at V and 0 bases at J, with 5 bases in the middle. The germline CDR1 and CDR2 sequences are KGHSH and LQKENI. The chain's CDR3 is CASSLVSTDTQYF. The CDR3 DNA is TGTGCCAGCTCACTAGTTAGCACAGATACGCAGTATTTT.

The gene calls are TRBV27 and TRBJ2-5; no clear D gene. This CDR3 is 11 amino acids long. The germline gives CDR1 MNHEY, CDR2 SMNVEV (reference sequence). V shed 8 bases and J shed 5 bases, with 9 bases lying between them. As DNA, the CDR3 is TGTGCCAGCTCCCACGGGGAGACCCAGTACTTC. Encoded protein: CASSHGETQYF.

The chain combines TRBV2 with TRBJ1-5; 8 bases map to TRBD1. Trimming removed 5 bases from V and 2 bases from J; junction bases left unmatched: 11. Germline CDR1 and CDR2: SNHLY and FYNNEI. There are 17 residues in the CDR3. The CDR3 protein is CASSLIQGERGNQPQHF. CDR3 nucleotides: TGTGCCAGCAGTCTAATACAGGGGGAGCGTGGCAATCAGCCCCAGCATTTT.